Following are 32 T cell receptor beta chains from one sample sequenced in a study of T cell responses to AZD1222 COVID-19 vaccine. Libraries were prepared by immunoSEQ multiplex PCR; TCRdb keeps only in-frame clonotypes and omits some of them. The data contain approximately 170,000 clones, more than 80% of them singletons. Sequences were derived from peripheral blood, sampled on day 0 of AZD1222 vaccination. The receptors originated from an adult in good health.

The chain uses TRBV28 and TRBJ2-1; TRBD2 aligns across 7 bases. The CDR3 extends over 17 amino acids. V dropped 3 bases and J dropped 2; count of bases not matched to a gene: 10. Germline V CDR1 and CDR2: MDHEN, SYDVKM. CDR3 sequence (DNA): TGTGCCAGCAGTTTCTTACCTAGCGGAAGTCCCTACAATGAGCAGTTCTTC. It codes for CASSFLPSGSPYNEQFF. The complete variable domain, with remaining parts taken from reference TRBV28 and TRBJ2-1, reads DVKVTQSSRYLVKRTGEKVFLECVQDMDHENMFWYRQDPGLGLRLIYFSYDVKMKEKGDIPEGYSVSREKKERFSLILESASTNQTSMYLCASSFLPSGSPYNEQFFGPGTRLTVL.

The chain couples TRBV25-1 to TRBJ1-5; D uncertain. The germline V and J ends were trimmed by 4 bases and 2 bases, with 12 bases remaining between them. CDR1 and CDR2 from the germline V gene are MGHDK and SYGVNS. This CDR3 is built from 15 residues. The CDR3 region has the DNA TGTGCCAGCAGTGGTCCGTGGGATGGCAATCAGCCCCAGCATTTT. This gives the protein CASSGPWDGNQPQHF.

The chain recombines TRBV6-5 with TRBJ2-3, with 8 bases matching TRBD2. The trim removed 7 bases at V and 4 bases at J, leaving 7 bases unmatched. There are 14 residues in the CDR3. CDR1 is MNHEY and CDR2 is SVGAGI in the germline V gene. The CDR3 nucleotides read TGTGCCAGCACCACGGGGGGGCACGCAGATACGCAGTATTTT. It specifies CASTTGGHADTQYF.

The chain uses TRBV19 and TRBJ1-1; 7 bases agree with TRBD1. The CDR3 is 14 residues long. Unmatched junction bases numbered 5, after V lost 3 bases and J lost 4 bases. Germline V gives CDR1 LNHDA, CDR2 SQIVND (reference sequence). CDR3 sequence reads: CASSMGQLGTEAFF. Written as DNA, the CDR3 is TGTGCCAGTAGTATGGGACAGTTGGGCACTGAAGCTTTCTTT.

The chain employs TRBV18 and TRBJ1-1; D ambiguous. Germline loops: CDR1 KGHSH, CDR2 LQKENI. The CDR3 sequence is 15 residues long. V lost 1 base and J lost 0, with 9 bases in between. The CDR3, as DNA: TGTGCCAGCTCACCACTTGACCGGATGAACACTGAAGCTTTCTTT. Residues: CASSPLDRMNTEAFF.

The J gene is TRBJ1-5, the V gene TRBV4-1; possible D gene TRBD1, 5 bases. This CDR3 is 15 amino acids long. In germline, CDR1 is MGHRA, CDR2 YSYEKL. V lost 0 bases and J 6 bases, leaving 12 bases between the germline ends. The chain's CDR3 is CASSQDQGFTQPQHF. CDR3 coding DNA: TGCGCCAGCAGCCAAGATCAGGGATTCACTCAGCCCCAGCATTTT.

V and J are TRBV18 and TRBJ2-1, with D perhaps matching TRBD2 (5 bases). This CDR3 has 13 residues. Trimming left V 7 bases short and J 0 bases short, with 7 bases between. From germline, CDR1 is KGHSH and CDR2 LQKENI. CDR3 sequence reads: CASYEGSYNEQFF. DNA for the CDR3: TGTGCCAGCTATGAGGGCTCCTACAATGAGCAGTTCTTC. Full variable domain (remainder filled in from reference TRBV18 and TRBJ2-1): NAGVMQNPRHLVRRRGQEARLRCSPMKGHSHVYWYRQLPEEGLKFMVYLQKENIIDESGMPKERFSAEFPKEGPSILRIQQVVRGDSAAYFCASYEGSYNEQFFGPGTRLTVL.

The chain uses TRBV19 and TRBJ1-2; 8 positions agree with TRBD1. The V and J ends lost 0 bases and 4 bases, in that order; junction bases with no gene match: 7. This CDR3 spans 16 amino acids. Germline values: CDR1 LNHDA, CDR2 SQIVND (reference sequence). CDR3 DNA sequence: TGTGCCAGTAGTATAGACTGGACAGGGAAGGCCTATGGCTACACCTTC. This gives the protein CASSIDWTGKAYGYTF. Variable domain in full (rest from reference TRBV19 and TRBJ1-2): DGGITQSPKYLFRKEGQNVTLSCEQNLNHDAMYWYRQDPGQGLRLIYYSQIVNDFQKGDIAEGYSVSREKKESFPLTVTSAQKNPTAFYLCASSIDWTGKAYGYTFGSGTRLTVV.

The J gene is TRBJ2-3, the V gene TRBV18; TRBD1 is a possible D gene (6 bases). V lost 2 bases to trimming and J lost 4 bases, with 25 bases between them. The germline V gene has CDR1 KGHSH and CDR2 LQKENI. This CDR3 has 19 residues. The CDR3: CASSPTFNEGHTSADTQYF. CDR3 nucleotides: TGTGCCAGCTCACCAACTTTTAACGAGGGACACACTTCTGCAGATACGCAGTATTTT.

The table lists this clone with a count of one. The chain carries TRBV25-1 and TRBJ1-2; a weak D match, TRBD1 (5 bases). CDR3 length equals 14 residues. V was pared by 5 bases and J by 5 bases, with 15 bases between. Germline values: CDR1 MGHDK, CDR2 SYGVNS. The CDR3 loop reads CASSRLGTSYGYTF. The CDR3 region has the DNA TGTGCCAGCAGTAGGCTGGGGACCTCTTATGGCTACACCTTC.

V is TRBV11-2 and J is TRBJ1-6; TRBD1 matches at 8 bases. The CDR3 totals 17 residues. V shed 2 bases, J shed 6 bases, and the junction held 9 bases outside the gene matches. CDR1 is SGHAT and CDR2 is FQNNGV in the germline V gene. The CDR3 region has the DNA TGTGCCAGCAGCTTACCTCGCCAGGGGGCCCGTAATTCACCCCTCCACTTT. Translating it yields CASSLPRQGARNSPLHF.

The CDR3 is CASSSRTGREAFF. DNA of the CDR3: TGTGCCAGCAGCTCCCGGACAGGGAGAGAAGCTTTCTTT. The chain recombines TRBV7-9 with TRBJ1-1; 8 bases are a match to TRBD1. Germline trimming cut 4 bases from V and 8 bases from J; bases unmatched to any gene: 6. Germline loops: CDR1 SEHNR, CDR2 FQNEAQ (reference sequence). This CDR3 spans 13 amino acids.

The rearrangement links TRBV6-5 to TRBJ2-7, with D possibly TRBD2 on 6 matching bases. Germline V CDR1 and CDR2: MNHEY, SVGAGI. The CDR3 loop spans 13 amino acids. The V and J ends lost 8 bases and 2 bases respectively, with 13 bases between them. The CDR3 sequence is CASLRGSPYEQYF. DNA for the CDR3: TGTGCCAGCCTACGGGGGAGCCCCTACGAGCAGTACTTC.

V and J are TRBV2 and TRBJ2-2, with 7 bases that match TRBD1. V lost 9 bases to trimming and J lost 3 bases; unmatched junction nucleotides: 7. In germline, CDR1 is SNHLY, CDR2 FYNNEI. This CDR3 is built from 14 residues. CDR3 coding DNA: TGTGCCAGTTGGACAGGACGGTACACCGGGGAGCTGTTTTTT. Translating it yields CASWTGRYTGELFF.

The V call is TRBV18, the J call TRBJ1-1; possible D gene TRBD1, 5 bases. There are 13 residues in the CDR3. The V end was cut by 6 bases, the J end by 2 bases, with 10 bases between. Germline CDR1 and CDR2: KGHSH and LQKENI. The CDR3 here is CASSSGGNTEAFF. CDR3 coding DNA: TGTGCCAGCTCCTCGGGGGGAAACACTGAAGCTTTCTTT.

V gene TRBV14 combines with J gene TRBJ2-1; D could derive from TRBD1 or TRBD2 (7 bases each). Germline CDR1 and CDR2: SGHDN and FVKESK. Trimming pared 1 base from V and 0 bases from J, leaving 22 bases between. CDR3 length equals 20 residues. CDR3 region: CASSQVWGGGLTSSYNEQFF. CDR3 sequence (DNA): TGTGCCAGCAGCCAAGTTTGGGGAGGGGGCTTAACTAGCTCCTACAATGAGCAGTTCTTC.

This chain connects TRBV5-4 to TRBJ1-6; D is uncertain. With 5 bases removed from V and 6 bases from J, the gap between germline ends came to 12 bases. Germline V gene lookup returns CDR1 SGHNT and CDR2 YYREEE (reference sequence). This CDR3 contains 14 residues. The CDR3 DNA sequence: TGTGCCAGCAGTCTGGACGGTCCTAATTCACCCCTCCACTTT. The encoded protein is CASSLDGPNSPLHF.

The V gene is TRBV5-6, the J gene TRBJ1-3; 7 nucleotides line up with TRBD1. The CDR3 is made up of 16 amino acids. Germline values: CDR1 SGHDT, CDR2 YYEEEE. The trim removed 4 bases at V and 0 bases at J, leaving 7 bases unmatched. The CDR3 here is CASSPEGASSGNTIYF. The CDR3 coding sequence is TGTGCCAGCAGCCCAGAGGGGGCAAGCTCTGGAAACACCATATATTTT. Combining the CDR3 with reference TRBV5-6 and TRBJ1-3 gives the whole variable domain DAGVTQSPTHLIKTRGQQVTLRCSPKSGHDTVSWYQQALGQGPQFIFQYYEEEERQRGNFPDRFSGHQFPNYSSELNVNALLLGDSALYLCASSPEGASSGNTIYFGEGSWLTVV.

This chain links TRBV30 with TRBJ1-3, with D maybe TRBD1 (6 bases). Germline V gene sequence: CDR1 GTSNPN, CDR2 SVGIG (reference sequence). V dropped 8 bases and J dropped 4 bases, with 15 bases sitting between them. The CDR3 length is 13 residues. The CDR3 DNA is TGTGCCGGGTTGGGGGGCTTAGGAAACACCATATATTTT. This translates into CAGLGGLGNTIYF. The entire variable domain, with the rest obtained from reference TRBV30 and TRBJ1-3, is as follows: SQTIHQWPATLVQPVGSPLSLECTVEGTSNPNLYWYRQAAGRGLQLLFYSVGIGQISSEVPQNLSASRPQDRQFILSSKKLLLSDSGFYLCAGLGGLGNTIYFGEGSWLTVV.

The chain carries TRBV2 and TRBJ1-1, with D perhaps matching TRBD1 (6 bases). The CDR3 covers 13 residues. Trimming left V 9 bases short and J 4 bases short, with 15 bases between. Germline V lookup: CDR1 SNHLY, CDR2 FYNNEI. The chain's CDR3 is CARLQGGITEAFF. CDR3 coding DNA: TGTGCCAGGCTACAAGGGGGGATCACTGAAGCTTTCTTT.

The V call is TRBV20-1, the J call TRBJ2-1; TRBD1 aligns across 7 bases. The CDR3 loop spans 14 amino acids. V was pared by 3 bases and J by 5 bases, with 7 bases of the junction left unmatched. Per germline, CDR1 DFQATT and CDR2 SNEGSKA (reference sequence). CDR3 sequence reads: CSASSGQENNEQFF. The CDR3 DNA reads TGCAGTGCTAGTTCTGGACAGGAGAACAATGAGCAGTTCTTC.

This clone was seen only a few times. The V call is TRBV9, the J call TRBJ1-3; a possible D gene is TRBD1 (5 bases). The CDR3 runs to 16 residues. Germline V gene sequence: CDR1 SGDLS, CDR2 YYNGEE. The V and J ends lost 4 bases and 4 bases respectively, with 18 bases between them. CDR3 loop: CASSTDGGVYGNTIYF. Written as DNA, the CDR3 is TGTGCCAGCAGCACTGACGGGGGTGTGTACGGAAACACCATATATTTT.

V is TRBV7-9 and J is TRBJ1-5; a possible D gene is TRBD1 (5 bases). The germline gives CDR1 SEHNR, CDR2 FQNEAQ (reference sequence). With 4 bases removed from V and 7 bases from J, the gap between germline ends came to 8 bases. The CDR3 is 12 residues long. The CDR3 sequence: CASSSRDQPQHF. The DNA for the CDR3 is TGTGCCAGCAGCTCCAGGGACCAGCCCCAGCATTTT.

The chain combines TRBV6-6 with TRBJ1-1; D remains unclear. Germline assignment: CDR1 MNHNY and CDR2 SVGAGI (reference sequence). V was clipped by 4 bases and J by 0 bases, with 12 bases between them. CDR3 length: 15 residues. The CDR3 spells CASSFQDLMNTEAFF. CDR3 DNA: TGTGCCAGCAGTTTCCAGGACCTCATGAACACTGAAGCTTTCTTT.

Only one count was recorded for this clone. The CDR3 coding sequence is TGTGCCAGCAGTGGGGGCGACTCCTACGAGCAGTACTTC. Translated: CASSGGDSYEQYF. The chain uses TRBV12-3 or TRBV12-4 and TRBJ2-7; tentative D call: TRBD1 (6 bases). The CDR3 totals 13 residues. V was trimmed by 5 bases and J by 0 bases, leaving 8 bases between them.

The chain's CDR3 is CASSFGFNTEAFF. The CDR3, as DNA: TGTGCCAGCAGCTTTGGCTTTAACACTGAAGCTTTCTTT. This sequence joins TRBV5-6 and TRBJ1-1; no clear D gene. V was trimmed by 2 bases and J by 2 bases, leaving 7 bases between them. Per the germline V gene, CDR1 is SGHDT and CDR2 is YYEEEE. The CDR3 is made up of 13 amino acids.

V is TRBV5-4 and J is TRBJ2-6, with D perhaps matching TRBD1 (5 bases). Per the germline V gene, CDR1 is SGHNT and CDR2 is YYREEE (reference sequence). This CDR3 spans 14 amino acids. The V and J ends lost 4 bases and 2 bases respectively, with 7 bases between them. CDR3 DNA sequence: TGTGCCAGCAGCGGGGCCACTGGGGCCAACGTCCTGACTTTC. Translated, it gives CASSGATGANVLTF.

J is TRBJ2-3 and V is TRBV12-5; 8 nucleotides line up with TRBD2. The J segment lost 4 bases and the V segment lost 3 bases, leaving 6 bases of the junction unmatched. This CDR3 is 15 amino acids long. Per the germline V gene, CDR1 is LGHNT and CDR2 is FRNRAP. The CDR3 loop reads CASGFASGRSDTQYF. The CDR3 bases are TGTGCTAGTGGTTTTGCCAGCGGGAGATCAGATACGCAGTATTTT.

CDR3 nucleotide sequence: TGTGCCAGCAGGGGGGACAGGGTTCAGAATGGCTACACCTTC. Its translation is CASRGDRVQNGYTF. The chain employs TRBV27 and TRBJ1-2, with 9 bases that match TRBD1. This CDR3 comprises 14 residues. Germline assignment: CDR1 MNHEY and CDR2 SMNVEV (reference sequence). V lost 6 bases, J lost 6 bases, and 8 bases stayed unmatched.

This clone has only one observation. This chain connects TRBV6-5 to TRBJ1-2; the D is unclear. Germline V CDR1 and CDR2: MNHEY, SVGAGI. This CDR3 has 14 amino acids. Between the trimmed V and J ends, which lost 7 bases and 2 bases, there was a span of 14 bases. The CDR3 is CASTNPRKNYGYTF. The CDR3 DNA follows: TGTGCCAGCACCAATCCTCGCAAAAACTATGGCTACACCTTC.

The rearrangement links TRBV4-2 to TRBJ2-7; D gene ambiguous. The CDR3 runs 15 residues. Germline V CDR1 and CDR2: LGHNA, YNFKEQ. Trimming took 1 base from V and 6 from J, leaving 16 bases between them. CDR3 in amino acids: CASSQATEQLSEQYF. The CDR3 coding sequence is TGTGCCAGCAGCCAAGCTACAGAACAATTAAGCGAGCAGTACTTC.

The J gene is TRBJ2-1, the V gene TRBV28, with a possible D match to TRBD2 (7 bases). The CDR3 is 13 residues long. CDR1 is MDHEN, CDR2 SYDVKM, per germline. Trimming took off 1 base at V and 9 bases at J, with 10 bases between the two ends. CDR3 loop: CASSLSGGGEQFF. CDR3 in DNA: TGTGCCAGCAGTTTATCGGGGGGCGGTGAGCAGTTCTTC. Full variable domain (outside the CDR3, taken from reference TRBV28 and TRBJ2-1): DVKVTQSSRYLVKRTGEKVFLECVQDMDHENMFWYRQDPGLGLRLIYFSYDVKMKEKGDIPEGYSVSREKKERFSLILESASTNQTSMYLCASSLSGGGEQFFGPGTRLTVL.